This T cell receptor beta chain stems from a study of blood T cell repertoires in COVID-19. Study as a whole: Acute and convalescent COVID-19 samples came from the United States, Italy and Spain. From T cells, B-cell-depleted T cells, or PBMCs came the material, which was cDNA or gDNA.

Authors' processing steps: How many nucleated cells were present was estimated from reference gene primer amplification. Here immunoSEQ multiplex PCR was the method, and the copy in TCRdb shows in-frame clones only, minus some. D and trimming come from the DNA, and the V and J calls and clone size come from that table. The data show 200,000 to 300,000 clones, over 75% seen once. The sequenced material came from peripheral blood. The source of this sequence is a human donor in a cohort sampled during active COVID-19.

The CDR3 loop reads CASSVDSTRETQYF. In DNA form, the CDR3 reads TGTGCCAGCAGCGTCGACTCCACTCGGGAGACCCAGTACTTC. The V call is TRBV9, the J call TRBJ2-5; D call uncertain. CDR1 is SGDLS and CDR2 is YYNGEE in the germline V gene. The CDR3 has 14 amino acids. V was pared by 2 bases and J by 5 bases, with 13 bases between.